The 21 T cell receptor beta chains in this list originate from one sample, sequenced in a study of shared clonotypes between healthy human individuals. Repertoires were generated with immunoSEQ multiplex PCR, while TCRdb's copy carries only in-frame clones and drops some. The table lists 2 million to 2.5 million clones, 93% of them singletons, with around 0.4% in the top ten. The sequenced sample consisted of naive CD4+ T cells from PBMCs. Subset meaning: CD45RA+ positively selected. These receptors were collected from a man aged 18 to 29 in good health. Some clones in this sample may be carry-over from other donors' samples.

The rearrangement uses TRBV5-1 and TRBJ2-2; TRBD2 matches 10 bases. The CDR3 runs to 18 residues. After removal of 2 bases from V and 5 bases from J, the junction contained 12 bases not matched to a gene. CDR1 is SGHRS and CDR2 is YFSETQ in the germline V gene. The DNA for the CDR3 is TGCGCCAGCAGCTTTGGTCTAGCGGGAGCCCAAGGAACCGGGGAGCTGTTTTTT. Its protein product is CASSFGLAGAQGTGELFF.

The J gene is TRBJ2-5, the V gene TRBV28; D call uncertain. Germline CDR1 is MDHEN and CDR2 is SYDVKM. The length of the CDR3 is 13 residues. Trimming took off 6 bases at V and 1 base at J, with 9 bases between the two ends. The chain's CDR3 is CASSNWPQETQYF. In DNA, the CDR3 is TGTGCCAGCAGCAACTGGCCCCAAGAGACCCAGTACTTC.

The rearrangement uses TRBV7-3 and TRBJ2-1, with 10 bases lining up with TRBD2. The length of the CDR3 is 20 residues. Germline CDR1 reads SGHTA; CDR2 reads FQGTGA. Trimming removed 5 bases from V and 2 bases from J; junction bases left unmatched: 18. The DNA of the CDR3 is TGTGCCAGCAGCCCCGGACTAGCGGCCTCCGCTTATACCACCTACAATGAGCAGTTCTTC. It translates to CASSPGLAASAYTTYNEQFF.

V is TRBV15 and J is TRBJ2-1, with D perhaps TRBD1 (6 bases). The CDR3 runs to 12 residues. Between the trimmed V and J ends, which lost 2 bases and 12 bases, there was a span of 11 bases. Germline values: CDR1 LNHNV, CDR2 YYDKDF (reference sequence). CDR3 in DNA: TGTGCCACCAGCAGACCCCAGGGGTGGCAGTTCTTC. Protein product: CATSRPQGWQFF. Supplemented by reference TRBV15 and TRBJ2-1, the full variable domain reads DAMVIQNPRYQVTQFGKPVTLSCSQTLNHNVMYWYQQKSSQAPKLLFHYYDKDFNNEADTPDNFQSRRPNTSFCFLDIRSPGLGDTAMYLCATSRPQGWQFFGPGTRLTVL.

This chain uses TRBV7-8 with TRBJ1-5; no clear D. Germline CDR1 reads SGHVS; CDR2 reads FQNEAQ. V was shortened by 5 bases and J by 6 bases, with 8 bases between the two germline ends. This CDR3 contains 12 residues. In DNA form, the CDR3 reads TGTGCCAGCAGCACCAGACGTCAGCCCCAGCATTTT. Residues: CASSTRRQPQHF. Full variable domain (outside the CDR3, taken from reference TRBV7-8 and TRBJ1-5): GAGVSQSPRYKVAKRGQDVALRCDPISGHVSLFWYQQALGQGPEFLTYFQNEAQLDKSGLPSDRFFAERPEGSVSTLKIQRTQQEDSAVYLCASSTRRQPQHFGDGTRLSIL.

This clone came up once. The rearrangement links TRBV27 to TRBJ1-5; TRBD1 agrees at 9 bases. Germline trimming cut 4 bases from V and 2 bases from J; bases unmatched to any gene: 15. The CDR3 consists of 19 residues. Germline CDR1 reads MNHEY; CDR2 reads SMNVEV (reference sequence). CDR3 sequence (DNA): TGTGCCAGCAGTTCTCTCCGCCGGGACAGGGTTTTTGGCAATCAGCCCCAGCATTTT. It translates to CASSSLRRDRVFGNQPQHF.

This chain uses TRBV29-1 with TRBJ2-5; 8 positions match TRBD1. J was trimmed by 1 base and V by 4 bases; bases with no gene match: 2. Germline V gives CDR1 SQVTM, CDR2 ANQGSEA. CDR3 length: 13 amino acids. In DNA, the CDR3 is TGCAGCGTTGCAGGGGGCAGCCAAGAGACCCAGTACTTC. As protein: CSVAGGSQETQYF. Full variable domain (missing parts from reference TRBV29-1 and TRBJ2-5): SAVISQKPSRDICQRGTSLTIQCQVDSQVTMMFWYRQQPGQSLTLIATANQGSEATYESGFVIDKFPISRPNLTFSTLTVSNMSPEDSSIYLCSVAGGSQETQYFGPGTRLLVL.

This clone was picked up one time. V usage is TRBV4-1 and J usage is TRBJ2-3, with D tentatively TRBD2 (5 bases). CDR1 is MGHRA and CDR2 is YSYEKL in the germline V gene. With 0 bases removed from V and 4 bases from J, the gap between germline ends came to 17 bases. The CDR3 loop spans 17 amino acids. The CDR3 is CASSQDRATGFADTQYF. Here the CDR3 DNA reads TGCGCCAGCAGCCAAGATCGGGCTACGGGATTTGCAGATACGCAGTATTTT.

V usage is TRBV19 and J usage is TRBJ2-5, with 10 bases aligning to TRBD1. Germline trimming cut 5 bases from V and 3 bases from J; bases unmatched to any gene: 6. CDR1 is LNHDA and CDR2 is SQIVND in the germline V gene (reference sequence). The CDR3 runs to 15 residues. The CDR3 region is CASSPRTGGKETQYF. The CDR3 bases are TGTGCCAGTAGTCCCCGGACAGGGGGAAAAGAGACCCAGTACTTC.

Only one count was recorded for this clone. This chain joins TRBV30 and TRBJ1-2, with 8 bases aligning to TRBD1. The CDR3 runs 17 residues. Looked up from germline, CDR1 is GTSNPN and CDR2 is SVGIG (reference sequence). The V segment lost 4 bases and the J segment 4 bases; nucleotides outside the gene matches: 17. The DNA for the CDR3 is TGTGCCTGGAACAACAACGACAGGGGTAAATGGTCCTATGGCTACACCTTC. Translation: CAWNNNDRGKWSYGYTF.

The chain is built from TRBV9 and TRBJ1-1; D possibly corresponds to TRBD1 (6 bases). The CDR3 sequence is 15 residues long. The germline V gene has CDR1 SGDLS and CDR2 YYNGEE. Trimming left V 4 bases short and J 3 bases short, with 16 bases between. The CDR3 region has the DNA TGTGCCAGCAGCCCCCGAGCGGGGGCGGACACTGAAGCTTTCTTT. Encoded protein: CASSPRAGADTEAFF.

The chain carries TRBV15 and TRBJ2-1; a weak D match, TRBD1 (6 bases). V was pared by 2 bases and J by 6 bases, with 14 bases between. Germline CDR1 is LNHNV and CDR2 is YYDKDF (reference sequence). The CDR3 is 15 residues long. As DNA, the CDR3 is TGTGCCACCAGCAGAAACGATCAGGGGCCCAATGAGCAGTTCTTC. As protein: CATSRNDQGPNEQFF.

This rearrangement joins TRBV10-3 to TRBJ1-5; D is possibly TRBD1 (6 bases). The CDR3 sequence is 13 residues long. Germline CDR1 is ENHRY and CDR2 is SYGVKD. Deletions cut 6 bases from V and 2 bases from J, with 8 bases between. The CDR3 nucleotides are TGTGCCATCAGGGCAGGGGGCAATCAGCCCCAGCATTTT. Translating gives CAIRAGGNQPQHF.

The chain joins TRBV5-6 to TRBJ1-4; D remains ambiguous. V lost 4 bases to trimming and J lost 7 bases, with 11 bases between them. CDR1 and CDR2 (germline): SGHDT, YYEEEE. The CDR3 is 13 amino acids. CDR3 DNA sequence: TGTGCCAGCAGCCCCTCGTCTCCTGAAAAACTGTTTTTT. Its translation is CASSPSSPEKLFF.

This chain joins TRBV9 and TRBJ2-2, with 10 bases identical to TRBD2. Germline CDR1 and CDR2: SGDLS and YYNGEE. The CDR3 has 17 residues. The trim removed 0 bases at V and 4 bases at J, leaving 6 bases unmatched. The CDR3 here is CASSVDLAGDSTGELFF. The CDR3 bases are TGTGCCAGCAGCGTAGATCTAGCGGGGGATAGCACCGGGGAGCTGTTTTTT. Together with reference TRBV9 and TRBJ2-2, the CDR3 gives the full variable domain: DSGVTQTPKHLITATGQRVTLRCSPRSGDLSVYWYQQSLDQGLQFLIQYYNGEERAKGNILERFSAQQFPDLHSELNLSSLELGDSALYFCASSVDLAGDSTGELFFGEGSRLTVL.

The J gene is TRBJ1-5, the V gene TRBV6-6; TRBD1 matches at 8 bases. There are 13 residues in the CDR3. Germline values: CDR1 MNHNY, CDR2 SVGAGI (reference sequence). V lost 6 bases and J lost 5; bases outside the gene matches: 3. The CDR3 protein is CASRGQAYQPQHF. The CDR3 DNA follows: TGTGCCAGCAGGGGACAGGCATATCAGCCCCAGCATTTT.

The V call is TRBV5-1, the J call TRBJ2-2, with 9 bases matching TRBD1. Germline V CDR1 and CDR2: SGHRS, YFSETQ. J was trimmed by 6 bases and V by 2 bases; bases with no gene match: 14. The CDR3 consists of 18 residues. The CDR3 sequence is CASSFSIPGTGFAGELFF. Here the CDR3 DNA reads TGCGCCAGCAGCTTTTCCATCCCGGGGACAGGGTTCGCCGGGGAGCTGTTTTTT.

The chain combines TRBV14 with TRBJ2-7; TRBD2 aligns across 10 bases. This CDR3 has 16 residues. Unmatched junction bases numbered 7, after V lost 4 bases and J lost 1 base. Germline V lookup: CDR1 SGHDN, CDR2 FVKESK. The CDR3 here is CASSRASGSGSYEQYF. CDR3 nucleotides: TGTGCCAGCAGCCGGGCTAGCGGGAGTGGTTCCTACGAGCAGTACTTC.

The chain links TRBV4-1 to TRBJ2-7, with D possibly matching TRBD2 (6 bases). The V gene's germline CDR1 is MGHRA and CDR2 YSYEKL. V lost 5 bases and J 1 base, leaving 27 bases between the germline ends. The CDR3 contains 19 residues. The CDR3 nucleotides read TGCGCCAGCAGCAAGGAGATATCGTCGGGGGAAGGATGGTCCTACGAGCAGTACTTC. Amino acid sequence: CASSKEISSGEGWSYEQYF.

The table lists this clone with a count of one. The rearrangement links TRBV6-5 to TRBJ2-1, with D possibly being TRBD2 (6 bases). V gave up 4 bases and J gave up 6 bases, with 16 bases separating them. CDR1 is MNHEY, CDR2 SVGAGI, per germline. There are 15 residues in the CDR3. The CDR3 DNA is TGTGCCAGCAGTTCCCCAGGTCTGGGGGGCAATGAGCAGTTCTTC. It codes for CASSSPGLGGNEQFF.

V gene TRBV7-4 combines with J gene TRBJ2-1; D gene uncertain. This CDR3 has 15 residues. Germline assignment: CDR1 SGHVT and CDR2 SQSDAQ. The V end lost 5 bases, the J end lost 3 bases, and 14 bases lay between the germline ends. The chain's CDR3 is CASSPRLGLYNEQFF. CDR3 DNA: TGTGCCAGCAGCCCCCGGCTGGGCCTCTACAATGAGCAGTTCTTC.